The sequence of this TCR beta chain was determined in a study of cytomegalovirus exposure and HLA in healthy donors. Study results and limitations: HLA alleles were associated with around 17,000 TCR beta sequences in a later analysis at 0.05 false discovery rate. The study listed 164 cytomegalovirus-associated TCR beta chains.

This clone was observed a few times. Its antigen is as yet unknown. Germline V gives CDR1 SGHNT, CDR2 YYREEE (reference sequence). The CDR3 runs to 16 residues. Trimming pared 2 bases from V and 2 bases from J, leaving 15 bases between. The primer mix had 60 Vbeta and 13 Jbeta primers. Sequencing was performed with immunoSEQ multiplex PCR; in TCRdb, only in-frame clones are kept and a portion is missing. The data hold about 120,000 clones, with over 70% observed a single time. Material: PBMCs. V and J are TRBV5-4 and TRBJ2-3, with D possibly matching TRBD2 (6 bases). The receptor was derived from a female donor in good health and CMV-seropositive. CDR3 nucleotides: TGTGCCAGCAGCTTATACGCGGGGACCGTCACAGATACGCAGTATTTT. Translation: CASSLYAGTVTDTQYF.